The source of this T cell receptor (beta chain) is a study of CD8+CD57+ T cells in acquired aplastic anemia. On the study more broadly: Sorted CD4+ and CD8+ cells gave a mean 3.2 ug DNA, range roughly 0.19 to 27.4 ug. Study results and caveats: No significant difference in CD8+ Simpson's diversity was found between patients and controls. The same twenty-nine CD8+ CDR3 sequences occurred in patients and in controls.

The germline V gene encodes CDR1 DFQATT and CDR2 SNEGSKA (reference sequence). Trimming stripped 3 bases from V and 3 bases from J, with 14 bases between. The CDR3 is 14 amino acids. All patients picked for sequencing had shown, by flow cytometry, an expansion of CD8+CD57+ cells. Patients were untreated when blood was sampled. This clonotype was picked up a small number of times. The antigen remains unidentified. TCR beta VDJ and CDR3 were profiled, and genomic DNA was the template. TCRdb processed the reads anew with MiXCR; each CDR3 protein has one entry. The sample carries about 180,000 distinct CDR3 sequences, roughly 48% recorded once.

The TCR was taken from a human donor with aplastic anemia. Input material: sorted CD4+, CD8+, or CD8+CD57+ T cells (not recorded which) from PBMCs. The V and J genes are TRBV20-1 and TRBJ2-5; the D gene is possibly TRBD1 (6 bases). CDR3 in DNA: TGCAGTGCTAGTGCCCTGGACAGCAAAGAGACCCAGTACTTC. Its protein is CSASALDSKETQYF.